The text below deals with one T cell receptor beta chain. Its antigen remains unidentified. It has no much larger one-base neighbor in the sample; base qualities were not kept. This entry is derived from a study of response to subunit inactivated influenza vaccine (dated by TCRdb to 2016 to 2019). Regarding the complete study: Deep quantitative T cell receptor repertoire profiling was used in the study to track responses to a trivalent subunit inactivated influenza vaccine. The full study reports these points: According to the authors, only a limited number of new T cells may be recruited by each seasonal influenza vaccination.

Library construction relied on RT-PCR. The listed sequencing device is Illumina HiSeq 2500. TCRdb reprocessing: public reads trimmed at Q25 with fastp, clones called with MiXCR, in-frame beta chains kept. Merged by CDR3 protein, the rows form single entries marked with the most common genes and DNA. This sample gives some 640,000 distinct CDR3 sequences in total; around 14% of them show up just once. The ten biggest clones cover 6.5% to 8.5% of the sample. CDR1 and CDR2 (LNHNV, YYDKDF) derive from the germline V gene (reference sequence). Ends trimmed: V by 1 base, J by 9 bases; bases unmatched to a gene: 11. Reading from cysteine to phenylalanine, the CDR3 counts 17 amino acids. CDR3 DNA is the only sequence kept; it has 51 bases, read in frame from the first base.

Recombination connected TRBV15 to TRBJ2-1, and TRBD2 aligns with 11 junction nucleotides. This clonotype was sampled from a man aged 50-59 years who received an inactivated influenza vaccine. Donor details come from another sample of the same person, matched by shared clones. The sample was PBMCs from blood, taken about 14 days before vaccination. The encoded CDR3 is CATSRGSTSGVSSEQFF. The DNA sequence is given as TGTGCCACCAGCAGAGGGTCGACTAGCGGGGTTTCGTCTGAGCAGTTCTTC.